This TCR beta chain comes out of a study of a mutant IDH1 vaccine in newly diagnosed glioma. At the level of the study: Eight vaccinations reached patients in weeks 1, 3, 5, 7, 11, 15, 19 and 23. Vaccine dosing followed radiotherapy by 4-6 weeks, or accompanied temozolomide cycles. Most patients had radiochemotherapy with temozolomide before enrollment; others had one alone. Study-wide results and limits: Changes to the top peripheral T cell clonotypes appeared unrelated to pseudoprogression.

The table came from immunoSEQ multiplex PCR; TCRdb's copy has only in-frame clones and leaves some out. In the table there are some 30,000 clones, around 80% of which are singletons. V dropped 4 bases and J dropped 4 bases, with 20 bases sitting between them. The CDR3 length is 16 residues. The germline V gene encodes CDR1 SGHDT and CDR2 YYEEEE. In regard to this clone: Antigen specificity is unknown.

Time point given: week 11, during vaccination. One vaccine dose held 300 ug of mutant IDH1 20-mer peptide and came with topical imiquimod. J is TRBJ1-2 and V is TRBV5-6; TRBD1 might be the D (6 bases). The source is a man under 40 with glioma. The sequencing here drew on PBMCs, taken from a glioma patient whose treatment included an IDH1 peptide vaccine. CDR3 nucleotides: TGTGCCAGCAGCCAAGGTCTACAGGGTATGGTCTATGGCTACACCTTC. It codes for CASSQGLQGMVYGYTF.